This T cell receptor (beta chain) was retrieved from a study of blood T cell repertoires in COVID-19. Overall study context: Samples taken during acute and convalescent COVID-19 were collected in the United States, Italy and Spain. T cells, B-cell-depleted T cells, or PBMCs provided the cDNA or gDNA that served as material.

Clones were read by immunoSEQ multiplex PCR, and TCRdb kept only the in-frame ones, dropping some. The sample consists of about 310,000 clones, roughly 86% of them appearing once. Germline assignment: CDR1 SGHDT and CDR2 YYEEEE. V lost 2 bases and J lost 2, with 5 bases in between. The CDR3 has 13 amino acids. This clonotype was sampled from a woman between 45 and 65 years old who had recovered from COVID-19. The V gene is TRBV5-6, the J gene TRBJ1-5, with D uncertain. Sequencing input: peripheral blood. The CDR3 nucleotides read TGTGCCAGCAGCTTCTCTCGCAATCAGCCCCAGCATTTT. Protein product: CASSFSRNQPQHF.